This T cell receptor beta chain was profiled in a study of post-analysis software for immune sequencing data. As for the study in general: The patients showed relapsing-remitting, secondary progressive and progressive-relapsing multiple sclerosis courses.

The CDR3 is 18 residues long. Germline assignment: CDR1 SGHVS and CDR2 FNYEAQ. Prepared TCR beta cDNA libraries contained unique molecular identifiers. A single record per CDR3 protein comes from TCRdb applying MiXCR to the PCR reads. The data contain roughly 700,000 distinct CDR3 sequences, 25% to 30% of them seen just once; the ten biggest clones take up around 0.55%. The study, taken as a whole, reports: Strong co-clustering by F measure was seen for same-batch samples. Five or six TRBV segments were significantly more frequent in patients than in controls. TRBV5-6, TRBV5-1 and TRBV20-1 were among these segments. Controls had significantly higher normalized Chao1 diversity than multiple sclerosis patients.

To note about this clonotype: The target antigen is unknown. A much larger clone differs from this one at a single base, so this may be a read error.

Sequencing was done on a sample of blood. The chain recombines TRBV7-6 with TRBJ2-7, with 13 bases that match TRBD2. Gene TRBJ2-5 matches the end of the DNA better, so the J call may be wrong. The sequence was obtained from a girl under 18 with multiple sclerosis. The CDR3 sequence: CVSSPRLAGGISGETQYF. CDR3 bases: TGTGTCAGCAGCCCGCGACTAGCGGGGGGCATTTCGGGTGAGACCCAGTACTTC.